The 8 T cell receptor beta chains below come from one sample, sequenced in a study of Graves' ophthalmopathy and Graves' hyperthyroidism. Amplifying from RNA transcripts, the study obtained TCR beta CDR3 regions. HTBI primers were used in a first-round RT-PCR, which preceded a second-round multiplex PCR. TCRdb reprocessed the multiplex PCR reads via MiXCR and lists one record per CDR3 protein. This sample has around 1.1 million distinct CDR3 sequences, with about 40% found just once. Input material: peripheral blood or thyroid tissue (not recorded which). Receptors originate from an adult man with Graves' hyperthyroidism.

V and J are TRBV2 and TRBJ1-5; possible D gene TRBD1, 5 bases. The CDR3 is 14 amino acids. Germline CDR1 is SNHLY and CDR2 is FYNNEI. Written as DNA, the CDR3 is TGTGGGGCGGAAGCCGGGGCGGGAAATCAGCCCCAGCATTTT. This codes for CGAEAGAGNQPQHF.

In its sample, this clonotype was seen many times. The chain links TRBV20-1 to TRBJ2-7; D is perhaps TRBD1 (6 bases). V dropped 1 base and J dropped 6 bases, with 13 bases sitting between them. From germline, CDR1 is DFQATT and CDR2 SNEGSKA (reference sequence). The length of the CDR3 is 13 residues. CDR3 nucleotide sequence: TGCAGTGCTAGAGTAGGGGGAAAGGGCGAGCAGTACTTC. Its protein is CSARVGGKGEQYF.

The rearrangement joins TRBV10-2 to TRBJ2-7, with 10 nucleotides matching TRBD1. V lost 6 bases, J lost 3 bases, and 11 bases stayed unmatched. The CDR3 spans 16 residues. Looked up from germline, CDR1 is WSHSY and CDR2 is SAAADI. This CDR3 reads CASSLFSGTGDYEQYF. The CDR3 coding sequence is TGCGCCAGCAGCCTCTTTTCCGGGACAGGGGACTACGAGCAGTACTTC.

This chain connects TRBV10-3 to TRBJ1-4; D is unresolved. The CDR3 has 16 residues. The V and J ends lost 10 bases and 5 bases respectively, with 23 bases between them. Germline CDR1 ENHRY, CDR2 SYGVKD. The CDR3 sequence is CASGPRRQSVNEKLFF. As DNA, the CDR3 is TGTGCCAGCGGGCCCCGCAGACAAAGCGTAAATGAAAAACTGTTTTTT.

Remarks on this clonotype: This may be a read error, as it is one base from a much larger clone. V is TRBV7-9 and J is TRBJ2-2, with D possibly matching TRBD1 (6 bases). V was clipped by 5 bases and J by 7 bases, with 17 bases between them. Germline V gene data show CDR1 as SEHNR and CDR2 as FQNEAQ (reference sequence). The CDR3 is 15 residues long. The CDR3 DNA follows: TGTGCCAGCAGCCTGGCCGGGACATCGAACGGGGAGCTGTTTTTT. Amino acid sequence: CASSLAGTSNGELFF.

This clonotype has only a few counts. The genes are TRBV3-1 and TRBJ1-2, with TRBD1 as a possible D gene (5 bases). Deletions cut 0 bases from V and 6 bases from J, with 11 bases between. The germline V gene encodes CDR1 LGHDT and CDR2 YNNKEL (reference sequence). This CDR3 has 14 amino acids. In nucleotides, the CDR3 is TGTGCCAGCAGCCAAGACGAGGGGACCAATGGCTACACCTTC. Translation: CASSQDEGTNGYTF.

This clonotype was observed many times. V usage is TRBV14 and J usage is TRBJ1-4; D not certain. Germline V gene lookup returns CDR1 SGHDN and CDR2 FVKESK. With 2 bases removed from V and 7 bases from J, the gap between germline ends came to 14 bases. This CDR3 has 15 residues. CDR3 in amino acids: CASSQSEGFGEKLFF. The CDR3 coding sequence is TGTGCCAGCAGCCAAAGCGAAGGGTTCGGTGAAAAACTGTTTTTT.

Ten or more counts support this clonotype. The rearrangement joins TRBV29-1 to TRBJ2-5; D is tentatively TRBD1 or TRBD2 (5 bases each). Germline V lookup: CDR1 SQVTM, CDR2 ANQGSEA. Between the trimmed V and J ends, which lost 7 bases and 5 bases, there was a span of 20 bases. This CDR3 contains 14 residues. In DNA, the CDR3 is TGCAGCGCCGGGGCCACAGGTCAACTGGAGACCCAGTACTTC. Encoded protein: CSAGATGQLETQYF.